These 2 T cell receptor beta chains originate from one sample sequenced in a study of T cell repertoires in cytomegalovirus infection. TCRdb redid the calling of the reads with MiXCR, one entry per CDR3 protein. The sample lists approximately 910,000 distinct CDR3 sequences, around 29% seen once, with over 12% in the top ten. For these TCRs, the target antigens are not known. The input for sequencing was cultured CD8+ T cells from PBMCs, taken from culture after CMV antigen stimulation. The receptors were gathered from a human donor in good health (CMV status not recorded). Some clones in this sample may be carry-over from other donors' samples.

This clonotype occurred a few times. The chain uses TRBV5-6 and TRBJ1-5; 7 positions match TRBD1. The CDR3 totals 15 residues. V shed 4 bases and J 0 bases; nucleotides not matched to a gene: 4. CDR1 is SGHDT, CDR2 YYEEEE, per germline. The CDR3 here is CASSADRDSNQPQHF. In DNA form, the CDR3 reads TGTGCCAGCAGCGCAGACAGGGATAGCAATCAGCCCCAGCATTTT. The variable domain in full, completed from reference TRBV5-6 and TRBJ1-5, reads DAGVTQSPTHLIKTRGQQVTLRCSPKSGHDTVSWYQQALGQGPQFIFQYYEEEERQRGNFPDRFSGHQFPNYSSELNVNALLLGDSALYLCASSADRDSNQPQHFGDGTRLSIL.

This sequence joins TRBV6-6 and TRBJ1-5, with TRBD1 matching over 7 bases. The CDR3 contains 16 residues. Germline CDR1 and CDR2: MNHNY and SVGAGI (reference sequence). J lost 5 bases, V lost 6 bases, and 13 bases had no gene match. CDR3 in amino acids: CASRYDRAEFDQPQHF. CDR3 nucleotides: TGTGCCAGCAGGTACGACAGGGCGGAATTCGATCAGCCCCAGCATTTT.